This T cell receptor beta chain is drawn from a study of cytomegalovirus exposure and HLA in healthy donors. Whole-study results and caveats: V- and J-gene trimming of TCR beta was linked (in a later analysis) to a missense DCLRE1C variant. Productive rates of about 87% or about 30% were seen for most TCR beta V segments in an earlier analysis. Presence/absence analyses supposed approximately even sequencing depth among donors.

For this clone: Antigen unknown.

This CDR3 spans 13 amino acids. In germline, CDR1 is SGHTA, CDR2 FQGNSA. V lost 1 base and J lost 3, with 6 bases in between. The PCR used 60 Vbeta and 13 Jbeta primers. Assay used: immunoSEQ multiplex PCR; TCRdb lists only in-frame clones, some missing. The sample records 100,000 to 120,000 clones, 83% being singletons. The origin of this receptor is a young man in good health and CMV-seronegative. The sample comprised PBMCs. This chain links TRBV7-2 with TRBJ2-5; no reliable D call. CDR3 coding DNA: TGTGCCAGCAGCTTAGTCGCAGAAGAGACCCAGTACTTC. Its protein product is CASSLVAEETQYF. The variable domain in full, completed from reference TRBV7-2 and TRBJ2-5, reads GAGVSQSPSNKVTEKGKDVELRCDPISGHTALYWYRQSLGQGLEFLIYFQGNSAPDKSGLPSDRFSAERTGGSVSTLTIQRTQQEDSAVYLCASSLVAEETQYFGPGTRLLVL.